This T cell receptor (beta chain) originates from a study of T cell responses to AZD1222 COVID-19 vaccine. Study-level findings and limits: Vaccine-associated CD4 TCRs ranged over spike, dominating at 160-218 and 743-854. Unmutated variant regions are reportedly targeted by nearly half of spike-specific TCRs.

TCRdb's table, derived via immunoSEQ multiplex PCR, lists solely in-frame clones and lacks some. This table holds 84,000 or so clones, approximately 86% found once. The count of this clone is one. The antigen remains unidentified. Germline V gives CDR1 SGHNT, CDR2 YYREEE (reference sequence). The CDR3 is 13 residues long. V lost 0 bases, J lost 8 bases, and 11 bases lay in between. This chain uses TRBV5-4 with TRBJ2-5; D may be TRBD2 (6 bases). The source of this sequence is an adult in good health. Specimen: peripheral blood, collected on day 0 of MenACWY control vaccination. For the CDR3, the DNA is TGTGCCAGCAGCTTGGCGGGACTTCGAACCCAGTACTTC. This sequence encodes CASSLAGLRTQYF.